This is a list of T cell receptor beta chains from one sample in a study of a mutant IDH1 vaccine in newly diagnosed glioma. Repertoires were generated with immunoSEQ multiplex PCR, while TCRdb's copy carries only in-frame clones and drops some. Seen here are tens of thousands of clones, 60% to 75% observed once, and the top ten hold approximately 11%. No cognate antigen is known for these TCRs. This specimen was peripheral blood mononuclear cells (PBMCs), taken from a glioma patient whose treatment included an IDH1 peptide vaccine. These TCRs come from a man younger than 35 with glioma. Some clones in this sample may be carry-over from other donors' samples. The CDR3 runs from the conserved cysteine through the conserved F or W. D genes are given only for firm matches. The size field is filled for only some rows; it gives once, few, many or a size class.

cdr3_aa: CASSKSGLAGGYNTGELFF; cdr3_nt: TGTGCCAGCAGCAAATCCGGACTAGCGGGGGGTTATAACACCGGGGAGCTGTTTTTT; clone_size: NA; d_call: NA; v_call: TRBV21-1; j_call: TRBJ2-2
cdr3_aa: CASSPTSTLSYNEQFF; cdr3_nt: TGCGCCAGCAGCCCCACTAGCACACTCTCCTACAATGAGCAGTTCTTC; clone_size: NA; d_call: NA; v_call: TRBV4-1; j_call: TRBJ2-1
cdr3_aa: CASSGAYSNQPQHF; cdr3_nt: TGTGCCAGCAGCGGAGCCTATAGCAATCAGCCCCAGCATTTT; clone_size: NA; d_call: NA; v_call: TRBV9; j_call: TRBJ1-5
cdr3_aa: CAISESISYEQYF; cdr3_nt: TGTGCCATCAGTGAGTCGATTAGCTACGAGCAGTACTTC; clone_size: once; d_call: NA; v_call: TRBV10-3; j_call: TRBJ2-7
cdr3_aa: CASSDGGDEKLFF; cdr3_nt: TGTGCCAGCAGCGATGGGGGGGATGAAAAACTGTTTTTT; clone_size: few; d_call: NA; v_call: TRBV9; j_call: TRBJ1-4
cdr3_aa: CASSQGRQGVGQPQHF; cdr3_nt: TGCGCCAGCAGCCAAGGCAGACAGGGAGTGGGTCAGCCCCAGCATTTT; clone_size: NA; d_call: TRBD1; v_call: TRBV4-1; j_call: TRBJ1-5
cdr3_aa: CASSQDGTANEKLFF; cdr3_nt: TGCGCCAGCAGCCAAGACGGGACGGCTAATGAAAAACTGTTTTTT; clone_size: NA; d_call: NA; v_call: TRBV4-3; j_call: TRBJ1-4
cdr3_aa: CASSLRGRGQSTGELFF; cdr3_nt: TGTGCCAGCAGCTTACGGGGCCGGGGACAGTCGACCGGGGAGCTGTTTTTT; clone_size: NA; d_call: TRBD1; v_call: TRBV11-2; j_call: TRBJ2-2
cdr3_aa: CASSYRLGNDVNYEQYF; cdr3_nt: TGTGCCAGCAGCTACCGTTTGGGAAACGACGTCAACTACGAGCAGTACTTC; clone_size: NA; d_call: NA; v_call: TRBV7-9; j_call: TRBJ2-7
cdr3_aa: CAWSFTNTNTGELFF; cdr3_nt: TGTGCCTGGAGTTTTACAAATACGAACACCGGGGAGCTGTTTTTT; clone_size: NA; d_call: NA; v_call: TRBV30; j_call: TRBJ2-2
cdr3_aa: CASSPLSQGLAGVSYEQYF; cdr3_nt: TGTGCCAGCAGTCCCCTCTCCCAAGGACTAGCGGGAGTCTCCTACGAGCAGTACTTC; clone_size: few; d_call: TRBD2; v_call: TRBV28; j_call: TRBJ2-7
cdr3_aa: CASSVAASYEQYF; cdr3_nt: TGTGCCAGCAGCGTAGCGGCCTCCTACGAGCAGTACTTC; clone_size: NA; d_call: NA; v_call: TRBV9; j_call: TRBJ2-7
cdr3_aa: CASSLPASGYSYEQYF; cdr3_nt: TGTGCCAGCAGCTTGCCCGCTAGCGGGTATTCCTACGAGCAGTACTTC; clone_size: NA; d_call: TRBD2; v_call: TRBV7-9; j_call: TRBJ2-7
cdr3_aa: CAWSVQKVAGYTF; cdr3_nt: TGTGCCTGGAGTGTACAAAAGGTGGCAGGCTACACCTTC; clone_size: NA; d_call: NA; v_call: TRBV30; j_call: TRBJ1-2
cdr3_aa: CASRSGNEQYF; cdr3_nt: TGTGCCAGTAGGTCGGGAAACGAGCAGTACTTC; clone_size: NA; d_call: NA; v_call: TRBV19; j_call: TRBJ2-7
cdr3_aa: CASSDGGLDTGELFF; cdr3_nt: TGTGCCAGCAGCGACGGAGGACTCGACACCGGGGAGCTGTTTTTT; clone_size: few; d_call: NA; v_call: TRBV4-2; j_call: TRBJ2-2
cdr3_aa: CASSIRGEGKFQPQHF; cdr3_nt: TGTGCCAGTAGTATCAGGGGCGAAGGCAAATTTCAGCCCCAGCATTTT; clone_size: NA; d_call: NA; v_call: TRBV19; j_call: TRBJ1-5
cdr3_aa: CASSEKVAASTDTQYF; cdr3_nt: TGTGCCAGCAGTGAAAAAGTGGCGGCTAGCACAGATACGCAGTATTTT; clone_size: NA; d_call: NA; v_call: TRBV2; j_call: TRBJ2-3
cdr3_aa: CASSPRRPISGNTIYF; cdr3_nt: TGTGCCAGCAGTCCCCGAAGACCTATCTCTGGAAACACCATATATTTT; clone_size: few; d_call: NA; v_call: TRBV7-2; j_call: TRBJ1-3
cdr3_aa: CASSQEGQGALAGELFF; cdr3_nt: TGCGCCAGCAGCCAAGAAGGCCAGGGGGCATTGGCCGGGGAGCTGTTTTTT; clone_size: NA; d_call: TRBD1; v_call: TRBV4-3; j_call: TRBJ2-2
cdr3_aa: CASSEDRGQANYGYTF; cdr3_nt: TGTGCCAGCAGTGAAGACAGGGGGCAAGCTAACTATGGCTACACCTTC; clone_size: NA; d_call: TRBD1; v_call: TRBV6-1; j_call: TRBJ1-2
cdr3_aa: CASSRNPGSYGYTF; cdr3_nt: TGTGCCAGCTCACGGAACCCAGGGTCATATGGCTACACCTTC; clone_size: once; d_call: NA; v_call: TRBV18; j_call: TRBJ1-2
cdr3_aa: CASSQRRELFF; cdr3_nt: TGTGCCAGCAGCCAACGTAGGGAGCTGTTTTTT; clone_size: NA; d_call: NA; v_call: TRBV4-2; j_call: TRBJ2-2
cdr3_aa: CASSSPGQDLNTEAFF; cdr3_nt: TGTGCCAGCAGTTCCCCCGGACAGGATTTGAACACTGAAGCTTTCTTT; clone_size: once; d_call: TRBD1; v_call: TRBV7-2; j_call: TRBJ1-1
cdr3_aa: CASSLAGLAKYEQYF; cdr3_nt: TGTGCCAGCAGCTTGGCCGGCCTAGCGAAGTACGAGCAGTACTTC; clone_size: NA; d_call: NA; v_call: TRBV5-6; j_call: TRBJ2-7
cdr3_aa: CASSLTGLAGLEQFF; cdr3_nt: TGTGCCAGCAGCCTAACGGGACTAGCGGGTCTCGAGCAGTTCTTC; clone_size: NA; d_call: TRBD2; v_call: TRBV7-9; j_call: TRBJ2-1
cdr3_aa: CAISGPQGETYNEQFF; cdr3_nt: TGTGCCATCAGTGGTCCACAGGGGGAAACCTACAATGAGCAGTTCTTC; clone_size: NA; d_call: TRBD1; v_call: TRBV10-3; j_call: TRBJ2-1
cdr3_aa: CASSRTGNTIYF; cdr3_nt: TGTGCCAGCAGCCGTACGGGCAACACCATATATTTT; clone_size: once; d_call: NA; v_call: TRBV7-2; j_call: TRBJ1-3
cdr3_aa: CASSTTGGGGNTIYF; cdr3_nt: TGTGCCAGCAGCACGACAGGGGGAGGTGGAAACACCATATATTTT; clone_size: NA; d_call: TRBD1; v_call: TRBV6-5; j_call: TRBJ1-3
cdr3_aa: CASSLEQAHEQFF; cdr3_nt: TGTGCCAGCAGTCTCGAGCAAGCCCATGAGCAGTTCTTC; clone_size: NA; d_call: NA; v_call: TRBV6-4; j_call: TRBJ2-1
cdr3_aa: CASSLIGNYGYTF; cdr3_nt: TGTGCCAGCAGCTTAATAGGGAACTATGGCTACACCTTC; clone_size: NA; d_call: NA; v_call: TRBV7-2; j_call: TRBJ1-2
cdr3_aa: CAWSSFGLAHEQYF; cdr3_nt: TGTGCCTGGAGTAGTTTTGGACTAGCCCACGAGCAGTACTTC; clone_size: NA; d_call: TRBD2; v_call: TRBV30; j_call: TRBJ2-7
cdr3_aa: CASSVGGKDEAFF; cdr3_nt: TGTGCCAGCAGCGTAGGAGGAAAGGATGAAGCTTTCTTT; clone_size: few; d_call: NA; v_call: TRBV9; j_call: TRBJ1-1
cdr3_aa: CATSRVPRTGSSYEQYF; cdr3_nt: TGTGCCACCAGCAGGGTACCCCGGACCGGGAGCTCCTACGAGCAGTACTTC; clone_size: NA; d_call: NA; v_call: TRBV15; j_call: TRBJ2-7
cdr3_aa: CASSLGEGYYEQYF; cdr3_nt: TGTGCCAGCAGCTTAGGAGAGGGGTACTACGAGCAGTACTTC; clone_size: NA; d_call: NA; v_call: TRBV7-2; j_call: TRBJ2-7
cdr3_aa: CATKRGQYSNQPQHF; cdr3_nt: TGTGCCACCAAGAGGGGGCAGTATAGCAATCAGCCCCAGCATTTT; clone_size: NA; d_call: TRBD1; v_call: TRBV19; j_call: TRBJ1-5
cdr3_aa: CASSQSLGRQPYEQYF; cdr3_nt: TGTGCCAGCAGCCAATCCCTGGGCAGGCAGCCTTACGAGCAGTACTTC; clone_size: NA; d_call: NA; v_call: TRBV14; j_call: TRBJ2-7
cdr3_aa: CASSLGLAGDEADTQYF; cdr3_nt: TGTGCCAGCAGCTTAGGCCTAGCGGGAGATGAGGCAGATACGCAGTATTTT; clone_size: NA; d_call: TRBD2; v_call: TRBV7-2; j_call: TRBJ2-3
cdr3_aa: CASSAGPNTEAFF; cdr3_nt: TGTGCCAGTAGTGCGGGACCGAACACTGAAGCTTTCTTT; clone_size: NA; d_call: NA; v_call: TRBV19; j_call: TRBJ1-1
cdr3_aa: CAISERGQGYGGYTF; cdr3_nt: TGTGCCATCAGTGAGAGGGGACAGGGTTACGGTGGCTACACCTTC; clone_size: NA; d_call: TRBD1; v_call: TRBV10-3; j_call: TRBJ1-2
cdr3_aa: CASTILSSQPQHF; cdr3_nt: TGTGCCAGCACGATCCTTAGCTCTCAGCCCCAGCATTTT; clone_size: NA; d_call: NA; v_call: TRBV2; j_call: TRBJ1-5